The next 25 T cell receptor beta chains were all read from a single sample in a study of control samples from healthy donors and cancer patients. Profiled with immunoSEQ multiplex PCR; TCRdb holds only in-frame clones, not every one. The repertoire has some 150,000 clones, 96% of them found once; the top ten carry 0.85% to 1.3%. Sequenced: blood. These receptors came from a woman aged 25 to 45 in good health.

The genes are TRBV29-1 and TRBJ2-7; D may be TRBD1 (7 bases). Germline assignment: CDR1 SQVTM and CDR2 ANQGSEA. This CDR3 is built from 13 residues. The V gene lost 8 bases and the J gene lost 2 bases, with 16 bases spanning the gap. CDR3 loop: CSIVQGGTYEQYF. The CDR3 coding sequence is TGCAGCATAGTCCAGGGGGGAACCTACGAGCAGTACTTC.

The chain couples TRBV10-3 to TRBJ1-1; maybe TRBD1 (5 bases). In germline, CDR1 is ENHRY, CDR2 SYGVKD. There are 14 residues in the CDR3. Trimming stripped 4 bases from V and 2 bases from J, with 11 bases between. CDR3 sequence reads: CAISGAGSNTEAFF. In DNA, the CDR3 is TGTGCCATCAGTGGGGCAGGGTCAAACACTGAAGCTTTCTTT.

The chain recombines TRBV10-3 with TRBJ1-5; a possible D gene is TRBD1 (5 bases). The germline CDR1 and CDR2 sequences are ENHRY and SYGVKD. The CDR3 is 13 residues long. Trimming removed 2 bases from V and 6 bases from J, with 8 bases in between. The CDR3 protein is CAISETQGQPQHF. The CDR3, as DNA: TGTGCCATCAGTGAGACGCAGGGTCAGCCCCAGCATTTT.

This sequence joins TRBV25-1 and TRBJ2-5; the D is unclear. The germline V and J ends were trimmed by 8 bases and 5 bases, with 15 bases remaining between them. Germline CDR1 reads MGHDK; CDR2 reads SYGVNS. The CDR3 extends over 13 amino acids. For the CDR3, the DNA is TGTGCCAGCCGCCACGGTTTAGGGGAGACCCAGTACTTC. Residues: CASRHGLGETQYF. Supplemented by reference TRBV25-1 and TRBJ2-5, the full variable domain reads EADIYQTPRYLVIGTGKKITLECSQTMGHDKMYWYQQDPGMELHLIHYSYGVNSTEKGDLSSESTVSRIRTEHFPLTLESARPSHTSQYLCASRHGLGETQYFGPGTRLLVL.

The V gene is TRBV19, the J gene TRBJ2-2; a weak D match, TRBD1 (6 bases). Trimming removed 1 base at V and 4 bases at J, with 10 bases between. From germline, CDR1 is LNHDA and CDR2 SQIVND (reference sequence). The CDR3 runs 15 residues. The CDR3 region is CASSIGGGRTGELFF. CDR3 sequence (DNA): TGTGCCAGTAGTATAGGAGGGGGTCGCACCGGGGAGCTGTTTTTT.

This rearrangement joins TRBV19 to TRBJ1-6; D not resolved. CDR1 LNHDA and CDR2 SQIVND come from the germline V gene (reference sequence). CDR3 length: 14 amino acids. V lost 0 bases, J lost 11 bases, and 11 bases lay in between. CDR3 DNA: TGTGCCAGTAGTATAGACAGGCGTCTAGCACCCCTCCACTTT. It encodes CASSIDRRLAPLHF.

The chain carries TRBV14 and TRBJ2-7, with TRBD2 as a possible D gene (6 bases). The CDR3 extends over 17 amino acids. The V end was cut by 2 bases, the J end by 4 bases, with 21 bases between. Germline V gives CDR1 SGHDN, CDR2 FVKESK. As DNA, the CDR3 is TGTGCCAGCAGCCAAACTTATACAGCGGGTTCGGGGTACGAGCAGTACTTC. Translation gives CASSQTYTAGSGYEQYF.

This clone appeared once. The chain couples TRBV5-1 to TRBJ2-7; TRBD1 aligns across 7 bases. The CDR3 is made up of 13 amino acids. The germline V gene has CDR1 SGHRS and CDR2 YFSETQ. The ends lost 1 base at V and 6 bases at J; junction bases unmatched: 4. CDR3 DNA: TGCGCCAGCAGCTTGCGACAGGGCGTCGAGCAGTACTTC. Translation gives CASSLRQGVEQYF.

This chain joins TRBV28 and TRBJ1-5, with D possibly matching TRBD1 (6 bases). The CDR3 runs to 15 residues. Per the germline V gene, CDR1 is MDHEN and CDR2 is SYDVKM. Trimming cost V 6 bases and J 3 bases, with 15 bases left between them. CDR3 DNA sequence: TGTGCCAGCAGAAACAGGGACGGGGTCAATCAGCCCCAGCATTTT. Amino acids: CASRNRDGVNQPQHF.

The chain couples TRBV5-4 to TRBJ2-7; 13 bases are a match to TRBD2. V lost 1 base, J lost 6 bases, and 10 bases stayed unmatched. Germline CDR1 SGHNT, CDR2 YYREEE (reference sequence). The CDR3 length is 17 residues. CDR3 loop: CASSLSETGLAGIEQYF. CDR3 sequence (DNA): TGTGCCAGCAGCTTGTCTGAAACGGGACTAGCGGGAATCGAGCAGTACTTC. The whole variable domain, remainder taken from reference TRBV5-4 and TRBJ2-7, is ETGVTQSPTHLIKTRGQQVTLRCSSQSGHNTVSWYQQALGQGPQFIFQYYREEENGRGNFPPRFSGLQFPNYSSELNVNALELDDSALYLCASSLSETGLAGIEQYFGPGTRLTVT.

The chain couples TRBV18 to TRBJ1-1, with 7 bases aligning to TRBD1. After removal of 5 bases from V and 8 bases from J, the junction contained 8 bases not matched to a gene. This CDR3 spans 13 amino acids. Germline CDR1 KGHSH, CDR2 LQKENI. CDR3 coding DNA: TGTGCCAGCTCAAGCGACAGGGTTCAGGAAGCTTTCTTT. It codes for CASSSDRVQEAFF.

Points on this clone: Other nucleotide sequences in the sample specify the same CDR3. This chain connects TRBV28 to TRBJ2-7, with D unresolved. Trimming shortened V by 3 bases and J by 3 bases, and 3 bases separated the two germline ends. In germline, CDR1 is MDHEN, CDR2 SYDVKM. The CDR3 is 11 residues long. CDR3 sequence: CASSFGYEQYF. For the CDR3, the DNA is TGTGCCAGCAGTTTTGGCTACGAGCAGTACTTC.

This clone occurred a few times. The sample holds other DNA sequences that translate to the same CDR3. This chain connects TRBV4-1 to TRBJ1-1; D is uncertain. The V end lost 1 base, the J end lost 4 bases, and 10 bases lay between the germline ends. Germline CDR1 reads MGHRA; CDR2 reads YSYEKL. This CDR3 is 14 amino acids long. The DNA of the CDR3 is TGCGCCAGCAGCCAAGGTGGACGGGGCACTGAAGCTTTCTTT. Protein product: CASSQGGRGTEAFF.

In this sample, this clone turned up once. This sequence joins TRBV30 and TRBJ2-1; perhaps TRBD1 as D (6 bases). V lost 2 bases, J lost 9 bases, and 23 bases lay in between. The CDR3 loop spans 16 amino acids. Looked up from germline, CDR1 is GTSNPN and CDR2 is SVGIG (reference sequence). This CDR3 reads CAWSPTGQISFGEQFF. The CDR3, as DNA: TGTGCCTGGAGTCCGACAGGTCAGATCTCTTTTGGTGAGCAGTTCTTC.

The chain uses TRBV5-1 and TRBJ2-1, with D uncertain. The ends were cut back, 6 bases at V and 1 base at J, with 14 bases in the middle. CDR1 and CDR2 (germline): SGHRS, YFSETQ. CDR3 size: 15 residues. The CDR3 bases are TGCGCCAGCACCGTCGGTCATAAGTCCTACAATGAGCAGTTCTTC. Protein sequence: CASTVGHKSYNEQFF.

This chain uses TRBV12-3 or TRBV12-4 with TRBJ2-2, with D uncertain. The CDR3 length is 12 residues. V lost 4 bases and J 3 bases, leaving 3 bases between the germline ends. The CDR3 nucleotides are TGTGCCAGCAGTTCTGACACCGGGGAGCTGTTTTTT. Protein product: CASSSDTGELFF.

J is TRBJ2-1 and V is TRBV19; the match to TRBD2 covers 13 bases. The trim removed 4 bases at V and 3 bases at J, leaving 3 bases unmatched. Per germline, CDR1 LNHDA and CDR2 SQIVND (reference sequence). There are 16 residues in the CDR3. The CDR3 loop reads CASSTRTSGGYNEQFF. Written as DNA, the CDR3 is TGTGCCAGTAGTACACGGACTAGCGGGGGCTACAATGAGCAGTTCTTC.

The V gene is TRBV6-5, the J gene TRBJ1-2, with TRBD1 identical over 8 bases. V trimming: 5 bases; J trimming: 8 bases; junction bases outside the gene matches: 10. The CDR3 sequence is 14 residues long. Germline V gives CDR1 MNHEY, CDR2 SVGAGI. The CDR3, as DNA: TGTGCCAGCAGTCCCCTGGACAGGGCGAGGGGCTACACCTTC. Translating gives CASSPLDRARGYTF.

CDR3 loop: CASSLGIARETQYF. In DNA, the CDR3 is TGTGCCAGCAGCTTAGGGATAGCGCGGGAGACCCAGTACTTC. The chain employs TRBV7-2 and TRBJ2-5; perhaps TRBD2 as D (5 bases). CDR1 is SGHTA, CDR2 FQGNSA, per germline. There are 14 residues in the CDR3. Trimming removed 1 base at V and 5 bases at J, with 11 bases between.

The rearrangement links TRBV28 to TRBJ1-5, with 7 bases aligning to TRBD1. This CDR3 has 15 amino acids. With 6 bases clipped from V and 2 bases from J, the junction kept 7 bases outside the gene matches. Germline V lookup: CDR1 MDHEN, CDR2 SYDVKM. The CDR3 here is CASSYTGAGNQPQHF. The CDR3, as DNA: TGTGCCAGCAGCTACACAGGGGCCGGCAATCAGCCCCAGCATTTT.

The CDR3 region is CASSPPPRGNTEAFF. As DNA, the CDR3 is TGTGCCAGCAGTCCCCCCCCCAGGGGGAACACTGAAGCTTTCTTT. V gene TRBV28 combines with J gene TRBJ1-1; D is perhaps TRBD1 (6 bases). CDR3 size: 15 residues. The V gene's germline CDR1 is MDHEN and CDR2 SYDVKM. V shed 5 bases and J shed 1 base, with 14 bases lying between them.

The chain carries TRBV28 and TRBJ2-1, with 8 bases aligning to TRBD1. The length of the CDR3 is 14 residues. V lost 6 bases and J lost 8; bases outside the gene matches: 9. Germline V gene data show CDR1 as MDHEN and CDR2 as SYDVKM. CDR3: CASRRTGSTHEQFF. CDR3 DNA: TGTGCCAGCAGAAGGACAGGGTCCACCCATGAGCAGTTCTTC.

The rearrangement joins TRBV5-6 to TRBJ1-2; a possible D gene is TRBD1 (5 bases). The ends were cut back, 0 bases at V and 12 bases at J, with 21 bases in the middle. In germline, CDR1 is SGHDT, CDR2 YYEEEE. This CDR3 comprises 15 residues. The CDR3 region has the DNA TGTGCCAGCAGCTTGGCCCGGGGACGCGATAAGATTAACACCTTC. This encodes CASSLARGRDKINTF. Variable domain in full (rest from reference TRBV5-6 and TRBJ1-2): DAGVTQSPTHLIKTRGQQVTLRCSPKSGHDTVSWYQQALGQGPQFIFQYYEEEERQRGNFPDRFSGHQFPNYSSELNVNALLLGDSALYLCASSLARGRDKINTFGSGTRLTVV.

Only one count was recorded for this clone. The gene calls are TRBV9 and TRBJ2-2; D possibly corresponds to TRBD2 (6 bases). The germline V gene encodes CDR1 SGDLS and CDR2 YYNGEE. The CDR3 loop spans 17 amino acids. V was clipped by 0 bases and J by 4 bases, with 16 bases between them. CDR3 protein: CASSVESTGGRTGELFF. CDR3 DNA: TGTGCCAGCAGCGTAGAGTCCACCGGGGGTCGCACCGGGGAGCTGTTTTTT.

The chain joins TRBV5-8 to TRBJ1-6; D call uncertain. This CDR3 is built from 20 residues. Germline values: CDR1 SGHTS, CDR2 YDEGEE. Trimming shortened V by 3 bases and J by 8 bases, and 30 bases separated the two germline ends. The CDR3 region has the DNA TGTGCCAGCAGCTCATCGCCGGGATCAAAATCTTTTGGGATGGATTCACCCCTCCACTTT. It translates to CASSSSPGSKSFGMDSPLHF.